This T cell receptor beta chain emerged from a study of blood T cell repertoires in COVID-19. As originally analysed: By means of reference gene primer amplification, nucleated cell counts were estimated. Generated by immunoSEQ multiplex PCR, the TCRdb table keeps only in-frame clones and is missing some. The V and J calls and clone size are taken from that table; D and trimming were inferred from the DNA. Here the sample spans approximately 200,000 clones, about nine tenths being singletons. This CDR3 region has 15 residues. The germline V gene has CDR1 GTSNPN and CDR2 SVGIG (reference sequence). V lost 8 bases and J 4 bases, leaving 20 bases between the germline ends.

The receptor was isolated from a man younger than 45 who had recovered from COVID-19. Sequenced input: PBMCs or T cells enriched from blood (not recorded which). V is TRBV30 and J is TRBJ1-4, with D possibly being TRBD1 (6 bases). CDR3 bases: TGTGCCCAGGTGTCGGGAGGGGGGGTTAATGAAAAACTGTTTTTT. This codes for CAQVSGGGVNEKLFF.